The 15 T cell receptor beta chains below all came from one sample that was sequenced in a study of graft-versus-host responses after intestinal transplantation. These receptors lack a known antigen. The assay was immunoSEQ multiplex PCR, and TCRdb's table has in-frame clones only and misses some. The sample lists tens of thousands of clones, less than 95% occurring once. The sequencing used unstimulated CD8+ T cells sorted from spleen or lymph node cells, collected before transplant. The receptors stem from a human donor who was the organ donor for an intestinal transplant.

V gene TRBV29-1 combines with J gene TRBJ2-7; tentatively, D is TRBD1 (5 bases). Germline CDR1 and CDR2: SQVTM and ANQGSEA. The CDR3 is 15 residues long. The V end lost 0 bases, the J end lost 3 bases, and 15 bases lay between the germline ends. The CDR3 DNA is TGCAGCGTTGAAGAGGGGCAGGCTAGTAGCTACGAGCAGTACTTC. The encoded protein is CSVEEGQASSYEQYF.

The V and J genes are TRBV5-5 and TRBJ2-3; D gene ambiguous. CDR1 is SGHKS, CDR2 YYEKEE, per germline (reference sequence). The CDR3 has 13 amino acids. The germline V and J ends were trimmed by 0 bases and 1 base, with 3 bases remaining between them. CDR3 sequence: CASSLGRTDTQYF. DNA for the CDR3: TGTGCCAGCAGCTTGGGACGCACAGATACGCAGTATTTT.

The chain couples TRBV7-6 to TRBJ1-1; no clear D gene. Germline-derived CDR1 and CDR2 are SGHVS and FNYEAQ. The V end was cut by 5 bases, the J end by 0 bases, with 13 bases between. This CDR3 has 15 residues. CDR3 nucleotide sequence: TGTGCCAGCAGCCCTGTAGGGATCATGAACACTGAAGCTTTCTTT. As protein: CASSPVGIMNTEAFF. Together with reference TRBV7-6 and TRBJ1-1, the CDR3 gives the full variable domain: GAGVSQSPRYKVTKRGQDVALRCDPISGHVSLYWYRQALGQGPEFLTYFNYEAQQDKSGLPNDRFSAERPEGSISTLTIQRTEQRDSAMYRCASSPVGIMNTEAFFGQGTRLTVV.

This clone was picked up one time. The genes are TRBV13 and TRBJ1-6, with D unresolved. The V end was cut by 5 bases, the J end by 0 bases, with 20 bases between. Germline V gene sequence: CDR1 PRHDT, CDR2 FYEKMQ (reference sequence). This CDR3 region has 19 residues. CDR3 bases: TGTGCCAGCAGCCCGGGGTTCGCTATCCCGAGCTCCTATAATTCACCCCTCCACTTT. Amino acid sequence: CASSPGFAIPSSYNSPLHF.

The chain employs TRBV29-1 and TRBJ2-7, with a tentative D call TRBD2 (5 bases). The CDR3 length is 12 residues. V lost 4 bases and J lost 5, with 12 bases in between. From germline, CDR1 is SQVTM and CDR2 ANQGSEA. This chain's CDR3 is CSVGVMGDEQYF. The CDR3 bases are TGCAGCGTTGGAGTCATGGGAGACGAGCAGTACTTC.

V usage is TRBV5-1 and J usage is TRBJ2-7, with 11 bases fitting TRBD2. The CDR3 sequence is 22 residues long. Trimming removed 0 bases from V and 0 bases from J; junction bases left unmatched: 20. The germline CDR1 and CDR2 sequences are SGHRS and YFSETQ. The CDR3 DNA follows: TGCGCCAGCAGCTTGGCGGTAGCGGGAGGGCCAGTTCGTTTTACAAGCTCCTACGAGCAGTACTTC. The encoded protein is CASSLAVAGGPVRFTSSYEQYF.

The V and J genes are TRBV9 and TRBJ2-2; 12 bases map to TRBD2. The V and J ends lost 1 base and 6 bases, in that order; junction bases with no gene match: 4. Germline loops: CDR1 SGDLS, CDR2 YYNGEE. The CDR3 is 16 residues long. The CDR3 loop reads CASSVYLAGGSGELFF. The CDR3, as DNA: TGTGCCAGCAGCGTATACCTAGCGGGAGGGTCCGGGGAGCTGTTTTTT.

V is TRBV5-6 and J is TRBJ2-3; no firm D call. Trimming left V 4 bases short and J 1 base short, with 16 bases between. The CDR3 spans 16 residues. From germline, CDR1 is SGHDT and CDR2 YYEEEE. The CDR3 DNA reads as TGTGCCAGCAGCGAGGATCCTCCCGGAGGCACAGATACGCAGTATTTT. This encodes CASSEDPPGGTDTQYF.

This clone was observed a single time. This rearrangement joins TRBV7-9 to TRBJ2-1; 7 bases agree with TRBD2. Trimming at V came to 5 bases and at J to 3 bases, leaving 7 bases not matched to a gene. CDR3 size: 15 residues. The germline V gene has CDR1 SEHNR and CDR2 FQNEAQ (reference sequence). The CDR3 sequence: CASSALGGSYNEQFF. The DNA of the CDR3 is TGTGCCAGCAGCGCATTAGGCGGGAGCTACAATGAGCAGTTCTTC.

J is TRBJ2-1 and V is TRBV14, with TRBD2 identical over 8 bases. Germline V gene data show CDR1 as SGHDN and CDR2 as FVKESK. J was trimmed by 5 bases and V by 0 bases; bases with no gene match: 12. The CDR3 covers 18 residues. The CDR3 is CASSQESLPSGFNNEQFF. The CDR3 DNA sequence: TGTGCCAGCAGCCAAGAGTCCCTACCTAGCGGGTTCAACAATGAGCAGTTCTTC.

The chain has TRBV5-1 and TRBJ1-2, with unresolved D. V was trimmed by 4 bases and J by 5 bases, leaving 9 bases between them. The CDR3 runs 12 residues. Germline lookup yields CDR1 SGHRS and CDR2 YFSETQ. This chain's CDR3 is CASSIEDYGYTF. CDR3 nucleotide sequence: TGCGCCAGCAGCATCGAGGATTATGGCTACACCTTC. The variable domain in full, completed from reference TRBV5-1 and TRBJ1-2, reads KAGVTQTPRYLIKTRGQQVTLSCSPISGHRSVSWYQQTPGQGLQFLFEYFSETQRNKGNFPGRFSGRQFSNSRSEMNVSTLELGDSALYLCASSIEDYGYTFGSGTRLTVV.

The chain employs TRBV4-1 and TRBJ1-2; weak D call: TRBD1 (6 bases). The CDR3 sequence is 16 residues long. The V end was cut by 4 bases, the J end by 3 bases, with 18 bases between. Germline lookup yields CDR1 MGHRA and CDR2 YSYEKL. CDR3 DNA sequence: TGCGCCAGCAGCCCACTCCTGAGGGGGGGCGACTATGGCTACACCTTC. Amino acids: CASSPLLRGGDYGYTF.

J is TRBJ2-2 and V is TRBV5-1, with 8 bases fitting TRBD1. The junction had 6 bases not matched to a gene; V was cut back by 1 base and J by 1 base. Germline V gene data show CDR1 as SGHRS and CDR2 as YFSETQ. The CDR3 runs to 17 residues. Here the CDR3 DNA reads TGCGCCAGCAGCTTGACGGGACAGGTGGGGAACACCGGGGAGCTGTTTTTT. Protein sequence: CASSLTGQVGNTGELFF.

This clone was found a few times. This chain joins TRBV29-1 and TRBJ1-1; D is unresolved. Deletions cut 4 bases from V and 1 base from J, with 4 bases between. This CDR3 has 11 residues. Germline-derived CDR1 and CDR2 are SQVTM and ANQGSEA. The CDR3 here is CSVVANTEAFF. For the CDR3, the DNA is TGCAGCGTTGTGGCGAACACTGAAGCTTTCTTT.

CDR3: CASSPGALPDTQYF. CDR3 sequence (DNA): TGCGCCAGTAGCCCGGGGGCCTTACCAGATACGCAGTATTTT. The chain employs TRBV5-1 and TRBJ2-3; D may correspond to TRBD1 or TRBD2 (6 bases each). The CDR3 contains 14 residues. The germline V gene has CDR1 SGHRS and CDR2 YFSETQ. The V gene lost 8 bases and the J gene lost 4 bases, with 17 bases spanning the gap.